The 12 T cell receptor beta chains in this list originate from one sample, sequenced in a study of T cell repertoires in cytomegalovirus infection. From the reads, TCRdb called clonotypes with MiXCR, one entry per CDR3 protein. The sample records under 850,000 distinct CDR3 sequences, about 40% being singletons. The sequenced sample was PBMCs. The receptors shown here come from a human donor in good health (CMV status not recorded). Some clones in this sample may be carry-over from other donors' samples.

Regarding this clonotype: This likely comes from a read error, as the CDR3 has no conserved phenylalanine or tryptophan at its end. The rearrangement links TRBV7-8 to TRBJ2-2, with D maybe TRBD1 (5 bases). This CDR3 has 14 residues. Trimming stripped 5 bases from V and 8 bases from J, with 15 bases between. CDR1 SGHVS and CDR2 FQNEAQ come from the germline V gene. The chain's CDR3 is CASSADSLGGELFV. The CDR3 DNA is TGTGCCAGCAGCGCCGACAGTCTGGGTGGGGAGCTGTTTGTT.

This clonotype was seen ten or more times. V is TRBV29-1 and J is TRBJ1-2, with a weak D call TRBD1 (6 bases). Germline V gene sequence: CDR1 SQVTM, CDR2 ANQGSEA. V lost 4 bases to trimming and J lost 4 bases, with 10 bases between them. The CDR3 is 12 residues long. The CDR3 coding sequence is TGCAGCGTTGTACAGGGCATCTATGGCTACACCTTC. Its protein product is CSVVQGIYGYTF. The variable domain in full, with the rest retrieved from reference TRBV29-1 and TRBJ1-2, is SAVISQKPSRDICQRGTSLTIQCQVDSQVTMMFWYRQQPGQSLTLIATANQGSEATYESGFVIDKFPISRPNLTFSTLTVSNMSPEDSSIYLCSVVQGIYGYTFGSGTRLTVV.

The chain employs TRBV25-1 and TRBJ1-5, with no clear D. CDR3 length: 14 residues. Germline loops: CDR1 MGHDK, CDR2 SYGVNS. Trimming stripped 4 bases from V and 4 bases from J, with 11 bases between. The DNA of the CDR3 is TGTGCCAGCAGTGTGGGCCAATATAATCAGCCCCAGCATTTT. Encoded protein: CASSVGQYNQPQHF. Variable domain in full (rest from reference TRBV25-1 and TRBJ1-5): EADIYQTPRYLVIGTGKKITLECSQTMGHDKMYWYQQDPGMELHLIHYSYGVNSTEKGDLSSESTVSRIRTEHFPLTLESARPSHTSQYLCASSVGQYNQPQHFGDGTRLSIL.

V is TRBV6-5 and J is TRBJ1-2; 9 positions match TRBD1. This CDR3 comprises 16 residues. Trimming at V came to 5 bases and at J to 6 bases, leaving 13 bases not matched to a gene. Per the germline V gene, CDR1 is MNHEY and CDR2 is SVGAGI. For the CDR3, the DNA is TGTGCCAGCAGTACCTTCCAAACAGGGGGCAGCCATGGCTACACCTTC. Encoded protein: CASSTFQTGGSHGYTF.

This clonotype was counted between two and nine times. In nucleotides, the CDR3 is TGTGCCAGCAGCTCCTTGGAGTCTGGAAACACCATATATTTT. It is translated as CASSSLESGNTIYF. The chain employs TRBV7-9 and TRBJ1-3; D gene ambiguous. Per the germline V gene, CDR1 is SEHNR and CDR2 is FQNEAQ (reference sequence). CDR3 length: 14 amino acids. Between the trimmed V and J ends, which lost 4 bases and 1 base, there was a span of 8 bases.

The genes are TRBV7-9 and TRBJ2-2; 7 bases are a match to TRBD1. This CDR3 contains 14 residues. The germline V gene has CDR1 SEHNR and CDR2 FQNEAQ (reference sequence). The V and J ends lost 8 bases and 0 bases, in that order; junction bases with no gene match: 3. The CDR3 DNA follows: TGTGCCAGCCCCGGGACAGCGAACACCGGGGAGCTGTTTTTT. Its protein is CASPGTANTGELFF. The variable domain in full, with the rest retrieved from reference TRBV7-9 and TRBJ2-2, is DTGVSQNPRHKITKRGQNVTFRCDPISEHNRLYWYRQTLGQGPEFLTYFQNEAQLEKSRLLSDRFSAERPKGSFSTLEIQRTEQGDSAMYLCASPGTANTGELFFGEGSRLTVL.

The chain employs TRBV5-4 and TRBJ1-3; D gene uncertain. Trimming stripped 0 bases from V and 4 bases from J, with 11 bases between. Germline loops: CDR1 SGHNT, CDR2 YYREEE (reference sequence). The CDR3 spans 15 residues. The CDR3 region is CASSLASNGGNTIYF. The CDR3, as DNA: TGTGCCAGCAGCTTGGCCTCAAACGGGGGAAACACCATATATTTT.

This clonotype was counted a few times. This chain connects TRBV27 to TRBJ1-2, with 8 bases matching TRBD1. Germline V CDR1 and CDR2: MNHEY, SMNVEV (reference sequence). V trimming: 2 bases; J trimming: 8 bases; junction bases outside the gene matches: 13. The CDR3 has 16 residues. Here the CDR3 DNA reads TGTGCCAGCAGTTTAGCCCCGGGGCAGGGGGCGCGGGGCTACACCTTC. Amino acids: CASSLAPGQGARGYTF.

Regarding this clonotype: This may arise from a read error, as a much more abundant clone is one base away. In DNA, the CDR3 is TGTGCCAGCAGTCCTGATCCGGACAGTTCTTCTGGAAACACCATATATTTT. Translation gives CASSPDPDSSSGNTIYF. The rearrangement joins TRBV28 to TRBJ1-3; D might be TRBD1 (6 bases). This CDR3 region has 17 residues. Germline-derived CDR1 and CDR2 are MDHEN and SYDVKM. With 5 bases removed from V and 1 base from J, the gap between germline ends came to 18 bases.

This clonotype was seen repeatedly, ten times or more. The chain links TRBV7-4 to TRBJ2-5; 7 bases agree with TRBD2. Per germline, CDR1 SGHVT and CDR2 SQSDAQ. The CDR3 sequence is 15 residues long. The V and J ends lost 5 bases and 3 bases, in that order; junction bases with no gene match: 9. The CDR3 DNA follows: TGTGCCAGCAGCCCACGGGACTACAAAGAAGAGACCCAGTACTTC. Amino acid sequence: CASSPRDYKEETQYF.

Only a few counts were recorded for this clonotype. The chain combines TRBV11-1 with TRBJ2-1; perhaps TRBD1 as D (5 bases). The V end lost 0 bases, the J end lost 3 bases, and 12 bases lay between the germline ends. The CDR3 has 16 residues. CDR1 and CDR2 (germline): SGHAT, FQDESV (reference sequence). The CDR3 nucleotides are TGTGCCAGCAGCTTAGCCAGGGCGAGTATCTACAATGAGCAGTTCTTC. Its translation is CASSLARASIYNEQFF. Complete variable domain (other parts from reference TRBV11-1 and TRBJ2-1): EAEVAQSPRYKITEKSQAVAFWCDPISGHATLYWYRQILGQGPELLVQFQDESVVDDSQLPKDRFSAERLKGVDSTLKIQPAELGDSAMYLCASSLARASIYNEQFFGPGTRLTVL.

This clonotype turned up a few times. The rearrangement links TRBV19 to TRBJ2-5; D is possibly TRBD1 or TRBD2 (6 bases each). Trimming shortened V by 2 bases and J by 5 bases, and 15 bases separated the two germline ends. This CDR3 region has 15 residues. Germline V lookup: CDR1 LNHDA, CDR2 SQIVND (reference sequence). In nucleotides, the CDR3 is TGTGCCAGTAGTATAATAGGTTCGGGGGCTGAGACCCAGTACTTC. This sequence encodes CASSIIGSGAETQYF.